This entry lists 8 T cell receptor beta chains sequenced from one sample in a study of post-analysis software for immune sequencing data. Which antigens these TCRs recognize remains unknown. Unique molecular identifiers had been added to the TCR beta cDNA libraries. One entry per CDR3 protein, called by TCRdb with MiXCR from the PCR reads. Here the sample spans hundreds of thousands of distinct CDR3 sequences, roughly three fifths being singletons. Study-wide findings and caveats: Four to six TRBV segments were significantly more frequent in patients than in controls. TRBV5-6, TRBV5-1 and TRBV20-1 were among these segments.

The sample comprised blood. These TCRs come from a girl aged 2 to 9 with multiple sclerosis.

This chain uses TRBV7-2 with TRBJ2-5, with no clear D. The DNA matches TRBJ2-7 better at its end, which makes the J call doubtful. This CDR3 is 15 amino acids long. Per germline, CDR1 SGHTA and CDR2 FQGNSA. CDR3 in amino acids: CASSPNRALSHEQYF. CDR3 sequence (DNA): TGTGCCAGCAGCCCGAATAGGGCGTTAAGCCACGAGCAGTACTTC.

This chain uses TRBV19 with TRBJ2-5; 11 bases align to TRBD1. Germline CDR1 reads LNHDA; CDR2 reads SQIVND (reference sequence). V trimming: 9 bases; J trimming: 6 bases; junction bases outside the gene matches: 6. The CDR3 sequence is 13 residues long. CDR3 loop: CASGQGAGKTQYF. The CDR3 region has the DNA TGTGCCAGCGGACAGGGGGCCGGGAAGACCCAGTACTTC.

A few counts support this clonotype. The V and J genes are TRBV20-1 and TRBJ2-5; tentatively, D is TRBD1 or TRBD2 (5 bases each). CDR1 and CDR2 from the germline V gene are DFQATT and SNEGSKA (reference sequence). V was cut by 4 bases and J by 1 base, with 10 bases left in between. The CDR3 contains 13 residues. In DNA form, the CDR3 reads TGCAGTGCTACTTGGGACGGCCAAGAGACCCAGTACTTC. It encodes CSATWDGQETQYF.

V is TRBV5-5 and J is TRBJ2-1; D is ambiguous. V was cut by 0 bases and J by 8 bases, with 24 bases left in between. The CDR3 totals 18 residues. Germline CDR1 is SGHKS and CDR2 is YYEKEE (reference sequence). The CDR3 DNA sequence: TGTGCCAGCAGCTTGGGGCCCCCCGAACTACTCTCCTTTGATGAGCAGTTCTTC. It is translated as CASSLGPPELLSFDEQFF.

The V gene is TRBV5-1, the J gene TRBJ2-3; no reliable D call. V lost 7 bases to trimming and J lost 6 bases, with 15 bases between them. The CDR3 sequence is 13 residues long. The V gene's germline CDR1 is SGHRS and CDR2 YFSETQ. This CDR3 is CASGQQPTDTQYF. CDR3 in DNA: TGCGCCAGCGGGCAGCAACCCACGGATACGCAGTATTTT. Complete variable domain (other parts from reference TRBV5-1 and TRBJ2-3): KAGVTQTPRYLIKTRGQQVTLSCSPISGHRSVSWYQQTPGQGLQFLFEYFSETQRNKGNFPGRFSGRQFSNSRSEMNVSTLELGDSALYLCASGQQPTDTQYFGPGTRLTVL.

This clonotype was counted only a few times. V gene TRBV11-1 combines with J gene TRBJ2-7; 8 bases are shared with TRBD1. Germline loops: CDR1 SGHAT, CDR2 FQDESV (reference sequence). With V trimmed by 5 bases and J by 0 bases, 9 bases remained unmatched. The CDR3 is 16 residues long. The CDR3, as DNA: TGTGCCAGCAGCCCGAGCCGGGACAGGCGCTCCTACGAGCAGTACTTC. Amino acid sequence: CASSPSRDRRSYEQYF.

This clonotype was picked up a small number of times. The DNA for the CDR3 is TGTGCCAGCAGTTTCACGGGACGGAACACTGAAGCTTTCTTT. This translates into CASSFTGRNTEAFF. The V gene is TRBV12-3 or TRBV12-4, the J gene TRBJ1-1; D is possibly TRBD1 (5 bases). This CDR3 contains 14 residues. The germline V and J ends were trimmed by 3 bases and 1 base, with 9 bases remaining between them.

To note about this clonotype: The junction departs from germline at one end; a sequencing error may be responsible. The CDR3 nucleotides read TGTGCCAGCAGTCCCCTAGGACAGCTCCAGCATTTT. Its protein is CASSPLGQLQHF. The chain employs TRBV27 and TRBJ1-5, with D tentatively TRBD1 (6 bases). Germline V lookup: CDR1 MNHEY, CDR2 SMNVEV (reference sequence). The CDR3 has 12 residues.